The clone carrying this TCR beta chain was counted a single time. Under the authors' procedure: Amplification of reference gene primers was used by the study to estimate nucleated cell counts. Sequencing used immunoSEQ multiplex PCR; TCRdb keeps in-frame clones, though not all of them. V, J and clone size reflect that table, while D and trimming were determined from the DNA. The sample contains around 310,000 clones, roughly nine tenths of which appear only once. The entry originates in a study of blood T cell repertoires in COVID-19. Study as a whole: Sites across the United States, Italy and Spain contributed samples from acute and convalescent COVID-19.

Two negative PCRs, clearance, or symptom resolution had been documented for recovered Cohort 3 donors. With 9 bases removed from V and 2 bases from J, the gap between germline ends came to 12 bases. CDR1 MNHEY and CDR2 SVGAGI come from the germline V gene. This CDR3 region has 13 residues. The gene calls are TRBV6-5 and TRBJ2-3; TRBD1 is a possible D gene (6 bases). Sequenced input: PBMCs or T cells enriched from blood (not recorded which). This clonotype originated in a woman between 25 and 40 years old who had recovered from COVID-19. CDR3 loop: CASYHRVTDTQYF. In DNA, the CDR3 is TGTGCCAGTTACCACAGGGTCACAGATACGCAGTATTTT.